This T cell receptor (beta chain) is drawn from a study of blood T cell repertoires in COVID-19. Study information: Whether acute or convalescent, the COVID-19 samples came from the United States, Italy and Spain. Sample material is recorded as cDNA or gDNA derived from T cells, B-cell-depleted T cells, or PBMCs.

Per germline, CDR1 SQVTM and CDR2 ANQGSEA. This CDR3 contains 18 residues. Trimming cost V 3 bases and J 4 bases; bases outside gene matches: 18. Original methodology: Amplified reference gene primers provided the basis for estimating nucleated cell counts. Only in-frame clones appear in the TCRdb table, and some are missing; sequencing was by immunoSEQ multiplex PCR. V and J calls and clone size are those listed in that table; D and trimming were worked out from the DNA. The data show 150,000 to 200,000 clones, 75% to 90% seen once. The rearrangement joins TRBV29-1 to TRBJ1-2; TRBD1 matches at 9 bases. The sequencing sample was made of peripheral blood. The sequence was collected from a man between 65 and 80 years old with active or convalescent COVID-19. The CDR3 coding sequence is TGCAGCGTTGAGCGCTGGACAGGGGTAGGGTCGCAGACCTATGGCTACACCTTC. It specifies CSVERWTGVGSQTYGYTF.